These 4 T cell receptor beta chains came from one sample sequenced in a study of OX40 agonist ivuxolimab in advanced cancers. Receptor libraries were prepared by the immunoSEQ multiplex PCR assay. This immuneACCESS table, as held by TCRdb, lists in-frame sequences with V and J called but not all clones. Of the missing ones, under half trace to an unresolved V gene in checked studies; the others have no known cause. The sample contains some 67,000 clones, around 88% of them found a single time. The ten largest account for about 0.6% of the sample. The source was CD4+ or CD8+ T cells sorted from blood, collected in a trial of the OX40 agonist ivuxolimab. The receptors were sampled from an adult with an advanced solid tumor such as melanoma, head and neck, liver or kidney cancer.

The chain uses TRBV5-1 and TRBJ2-2; 9 bases align to TRBD2. CDR1 is SGHRS and CDR2 is YFSETQ in the germline V gene. J lost 4 bases, V lost 2 bases, and 6 bases had no gene match. The CDR3 covers 16 residues. The CDR3 spells CASSFAGGLVTGELFF. DNA of the CDR3: TGCGCCAGCAGCTTCGCGGGGGGGTTAGTCACCGGGGAGCTGTTTTTT.

The chain couples TRBV5-1 to TRBJ2-3; possibly TRBD1 for D (6 bases). The germline CDR1 and CDR2 sequences are SGHRS and YFSETQ. The CDR3 contains 16 residues. The V and J ends lost 0 bases and 3 bases respectively, with 14 bases between them. The CDR3 bases are TGCGCCAGCAGCTTGGAGCCCACAGGGCAAACAGATACGCAGTATTTT. It codes for CASSLEPTGQTDTQYF.

V is TRBV6-6 and J is TRBJ2-5, with D possibly being TRBD2 (6 bases). This CDR3 comprises 14 residues. The ends were cut back, 2 bases at V and 3 bases at J, with 10 bases in the middle. Germline assignment: CDR1 MNHNY and CDR2 SVGAGI (reference sequence). The CDR3 DNA reads TGTGCCAGCAGTTACGCGGGGCGGGAAGAGACCCAGTACTTC. It is translated as CASSYAGREETQYF.

This chain uses TRBV30 with TRBJ2-2; D ambiguous. The CDR3 spans 14 residues. Germline CDR1 and CDR2: GTSNPN and SVGIG (reference sequence). The V end was cut by 1 base, the J end by 0 bases, with 6 bases between. CDR3 in amino acids: CAWSANANTGELFF. The CDR3 DNA reads TGTGCCTGGAGTGCAAACGCGAACACCGGGGAGCTGTTTTTT.